Listed here is a single T cell receptor (beta chain). The CDR3 extends over 14 amino acids. CDR1 is SNHLY, CDR2 FYNNEI, per germline. The junction had 7 bases not matched to a gene; V was cut back by 10 bases and J by 5 bases. Profiled with immunoSEQ multiplex PCR; TCRdb holds only in-frame clones, not every one. The sample shows about 100,000 clones, 75% to 90% of them seen only once. This specimen belongs to a study of T cell responses to AZD1222 COVID-19 vaccine. Sequencing was performed on peripheral blood, taken on day 0 of AZD1222 vaccination. The TCR originated in an adult in good health. The chain links TRBV2 to TRBJ1-4, with 10 nucleotides matching TRBD1. CDR3 sequence reads: CATSRDRGNEKLFF. Here the CDR3 DNA reads TGTGCCACCTCACGGGACAGGGGAAATGAAAAACTGTTTTTT.